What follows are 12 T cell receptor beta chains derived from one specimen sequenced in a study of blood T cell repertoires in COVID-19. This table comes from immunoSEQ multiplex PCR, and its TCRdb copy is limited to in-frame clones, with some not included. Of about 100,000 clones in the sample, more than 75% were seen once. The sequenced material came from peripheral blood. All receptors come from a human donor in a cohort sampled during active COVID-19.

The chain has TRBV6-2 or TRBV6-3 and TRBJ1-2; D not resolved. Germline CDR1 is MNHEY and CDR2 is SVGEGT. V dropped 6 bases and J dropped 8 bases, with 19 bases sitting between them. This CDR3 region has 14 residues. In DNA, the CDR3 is TGTGCCAGCAGCCCCGACACCCACCTGGCGGGCTACACCTTC. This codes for CASSPDTHLAGYTF.

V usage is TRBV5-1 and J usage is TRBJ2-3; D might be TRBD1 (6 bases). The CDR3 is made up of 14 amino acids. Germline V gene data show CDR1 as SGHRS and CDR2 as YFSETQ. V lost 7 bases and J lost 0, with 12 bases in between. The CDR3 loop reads CASRPGQSTDTQYF. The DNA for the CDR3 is TGCGCCAGCCGACCGGGACAAAGCACAGATACGCAGTATTTT.

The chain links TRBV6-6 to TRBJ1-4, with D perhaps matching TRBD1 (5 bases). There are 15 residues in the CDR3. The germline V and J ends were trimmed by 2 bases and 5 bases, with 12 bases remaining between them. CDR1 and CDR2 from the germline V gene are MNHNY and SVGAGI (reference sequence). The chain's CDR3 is CASSYSRGKNEKLFF. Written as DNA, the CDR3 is TGTGCCAGCAGTTACAGCCGGGGGAAAAATGAAAAACTGTTTTTT.

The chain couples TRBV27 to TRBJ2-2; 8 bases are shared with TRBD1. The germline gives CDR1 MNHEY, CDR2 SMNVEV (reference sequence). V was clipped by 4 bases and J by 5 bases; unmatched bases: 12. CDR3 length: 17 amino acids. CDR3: CASSSYLLTGVTGELFF. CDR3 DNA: TGTGCCAGCAGTTCATACCTATTGACAGGGGTGACCGGGGAGCTGTTTTTT.

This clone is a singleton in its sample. The CDR3 here is CASSLAGTTNNNEQFF. The CDR3 DNA reads TGTGCCAGCAGCTTAGCGGGGACAACTAATAACAATGAGCAGTTCTTC. This chain links TRBV7-9 with TRBJ2-1; D is perhaps TRBD1 (6 bases). CDR1 is SEHNR, CDR2 FQNEAQ, per germline (reference sequence). This CDR3 contains 16 residues. V lost 0 bases, J lost 5 bases, and 14 bases lay in between. Full variable domain (outside the CDR3, taken from reference TRBV7-9 and TRBJ2-1): DTGVSQNPRHKITKRGQNVTFRCDPISEHNRLYWYRQTLGQGPEFLTYFQNEAQLEKSRLLSDRFSAERPKGSFSTLEIQRTEQGDSAMYLCASSLAGTTNNNEQFFGPGTRLTVL.

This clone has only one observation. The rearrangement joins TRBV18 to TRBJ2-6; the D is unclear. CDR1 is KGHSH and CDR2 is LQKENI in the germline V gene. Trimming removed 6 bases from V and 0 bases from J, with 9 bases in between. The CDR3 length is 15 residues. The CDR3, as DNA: TGTGCCAGCTCTACCACGGGCTCTGGGGCCAACGTCCTGACTTTC. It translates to CASSTTGSGANVLTF.

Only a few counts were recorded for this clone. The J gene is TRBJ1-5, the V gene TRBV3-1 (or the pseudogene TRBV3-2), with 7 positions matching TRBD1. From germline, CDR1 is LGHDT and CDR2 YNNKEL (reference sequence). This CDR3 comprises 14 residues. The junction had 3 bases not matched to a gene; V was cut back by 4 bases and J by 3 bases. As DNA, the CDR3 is TGTGCCAGCAGCCTGGGACAGATCAATCAGCCCCAGCATTTT. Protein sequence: CASSLGQINQPQHF.

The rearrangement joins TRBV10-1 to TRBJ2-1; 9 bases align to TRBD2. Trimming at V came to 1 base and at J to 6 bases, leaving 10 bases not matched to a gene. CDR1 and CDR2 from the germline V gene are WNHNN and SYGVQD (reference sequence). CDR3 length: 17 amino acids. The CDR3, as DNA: TGCGCCAGCAGTGAGTTGAGTAGCGGGGGCCGATCCAATGAGCAGTTCTTC. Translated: CASSELSSGGRSNEQFF.

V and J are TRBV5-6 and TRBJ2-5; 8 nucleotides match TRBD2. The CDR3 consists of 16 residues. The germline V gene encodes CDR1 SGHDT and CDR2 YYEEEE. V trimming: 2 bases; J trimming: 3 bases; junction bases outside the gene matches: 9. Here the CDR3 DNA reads TGTGCCAGCAGCTTATCCACTAGCGGTTACAAAGAGACCCAGTACTTC. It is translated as CASSLSTSGYKETQYF.

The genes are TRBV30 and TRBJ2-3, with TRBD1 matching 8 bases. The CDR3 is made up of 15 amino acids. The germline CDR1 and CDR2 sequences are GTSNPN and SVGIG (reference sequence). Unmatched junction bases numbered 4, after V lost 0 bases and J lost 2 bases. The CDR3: CAWSVGQGTTDTQYF. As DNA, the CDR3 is TGTGCCTGGAGTGTTGGACAGGGCACCACAGATACGCAGTATTTT.

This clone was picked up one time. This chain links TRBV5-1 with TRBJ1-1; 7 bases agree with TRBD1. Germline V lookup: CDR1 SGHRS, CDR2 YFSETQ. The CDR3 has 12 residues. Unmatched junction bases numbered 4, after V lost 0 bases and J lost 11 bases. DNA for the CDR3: TGCGCCAGCAGCTTGGATGGGACAGAGGCTTTCTTT. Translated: CASSLDGTEAFF.

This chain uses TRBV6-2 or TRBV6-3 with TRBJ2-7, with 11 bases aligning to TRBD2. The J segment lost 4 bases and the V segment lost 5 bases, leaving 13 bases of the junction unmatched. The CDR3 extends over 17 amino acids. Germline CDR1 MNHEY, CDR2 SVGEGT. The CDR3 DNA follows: TGTGCCAGCAGTCCCTTAATAGCGGGAGGGCGAAGGTACGAGCAGTACTTC. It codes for CASSPLIAGGRRYEQYF.